What follows describes a single T cell receptor (beta chain). It was across several immunoSEQ plates that each subset's genomic DNA was evenly split. The authors loaded approximately 220 ng DNA, 28,000 or so T cell genomes, into sorted-subset replicate PCRs. Measured with immunoSEQ multiplex PCR; TCRdb has only the in-frame clones, and not every one. The sample includes some 1,400,000 clones, around 97% seen only once; the top ten take more than 0.9%. The sample is drawn from a study of shared clonotypes between healthy human individuals. Study at large: Samples came from two female and three male donors aged 18 to 49.

The donor population consisted of healthy HIV-negative adults with no recent acute infections or vaccinations. What was sequenced was naive CD4+ T cells sorted from blood. Subset indicated: CD45RA+ positively selected. The sequence derives from a man younger than 40 in good health.

The CDR3 region has the DNA TGTGCCATCAGTCCAGGGACAGCCTCTGGAAACACCATATATTTT. It codes for CAISPGTASGNTIYF. This chain uses TRBV10-3 with TRBJ1-3; TRBD1 aligns across 7 bases. This CDR3 is built from 15 residues. V was pared by 5 bases and J by 0 bases, with 4 bases of the junction left unmatched. The germline V gene encodes CDR1 ENHRY and CDR2 SYGVKD.